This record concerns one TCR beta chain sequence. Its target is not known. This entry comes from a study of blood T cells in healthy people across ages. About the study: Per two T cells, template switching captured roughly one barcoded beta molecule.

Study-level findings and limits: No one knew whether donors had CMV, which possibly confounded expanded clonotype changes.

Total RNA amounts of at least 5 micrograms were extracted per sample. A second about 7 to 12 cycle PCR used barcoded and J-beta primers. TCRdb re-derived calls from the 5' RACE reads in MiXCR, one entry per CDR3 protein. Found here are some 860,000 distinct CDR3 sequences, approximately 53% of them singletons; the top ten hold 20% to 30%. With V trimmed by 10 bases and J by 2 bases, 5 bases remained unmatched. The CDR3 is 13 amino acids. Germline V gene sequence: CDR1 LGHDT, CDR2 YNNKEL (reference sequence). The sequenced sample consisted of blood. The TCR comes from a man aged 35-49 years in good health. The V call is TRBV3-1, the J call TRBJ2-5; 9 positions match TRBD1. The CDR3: CATRGTGQETQYF. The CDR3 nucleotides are TGTGCCACCCGTGGGACAGGGCAAGAGACCCAGTACTTC.